Each of the 9 T cell receptor beta chains below was sequenced from the same sample in a study of post-analysis software for immune sequencing data. Antigens of these TCRs are unknown. Notes on the study in general: The study found TRBV5-6, TRBV5-1 and TRBV20-1 among 4 or 5 TRBV segments more frequent in patients than controls.

Sequencing libraries made from TCR beta cDNA carried unique molecular identifiers. In TCRdb, the PCR reads were re-called with MiXCR into one record per CDR3 protein. The table records around 260,000 distinct CDR3 sequences, 36% of them present only once. The sequencing input was blood. These TCRs come from a girl aged 5 to 17 with multiple sclerosis.

This clonotype was picked up many times. The chain carries TRBV3-1 and TRBJ2-3, with D unclear. Trimming left V 6 bases short and J 9 bases short, with 10 bases between. This CDR3 is 11 amino acids long. Per germline, CDR1 LGHDT and CDR2 YNNKEL (reference sequence). DNA for the CDR3: TGTGCCAGCAGTCATATGGGAACGCAGTATTTT. Translation: CASSHMGTQYF.

The J gene is TRBJ2-5, the V gene TRBV20-1, with 11 bases aligning to TRBD2. Germline CDR1 DFQATT, CDR2 SNEGSKA (reference sequence). The V gene end was trimmed by 2 bases and the J gene end by 4 bases; junction bases not matched to a gene: 0. CDR3 length: 13 residues. CDR3 sequence: CSARTSGRETQYF. DNA of the CDR3: TGCAGTGCTAGAACTAGCGGGAGAGAGACCCAGTACTTC.

Notes on this clonotype: This clone may be a read error of a much larger clone one base away. CDR3 DNA: TGTGCCAGCAGTACGGGACTAGCCAGGGAGACCCAGTTCTTC. Its protein product is CASSTGLARETQFF. This chain links TRBV6-2 or TRBV6-3 with TRBJ2-1; 9 nucleotides agree with TRBD2. Germline V gene data show CDR1 as MNHEY and CDR2 as SVGEGT. V lost 5 bases, J lost 13 bases, and 12 bases stayed unmatched. The CDR3 contains 14 residues.

This clonotype was found many times. CDR3 coding DNA: TGTGCCACCAGCAGAGATCAAAACTATGGCTACACCTTC. This gives the protein CATSRDQNYGYTF. The chain employs TRBV15 and TRBJ1-2; no definite D call. The V and J ends lost 0 bases and 2 bases respectively, with 4 bases between them. CDR1 is LNHNV and CDR2 is YYDKDF in the germline V gene (reference sequence). This CDR3 contains 13 residues.

Of note for this clonotype: Since a much larger clone is just one base distant, this may be a read error. The chain joins TRBV9 to TRBJ2-7, with D perhaps TRBD1 or TRBD2 (5 bases each). The CDR3 length is 15 residues. Per germline, CDR1 SGDLS and CDR2 YYNGEE. The CDR3 sequence: CASSVAPRGSYEQCF. CDR3 sequence (DNA): TGTGCCAGCAGCGTAGCCCCTCGGGGCTCCTACGAGCAGTGCTTC. The full variable domain, its missing parts supplied by reference TRBV9 and TRBJ2-7, is DSGVTQTPKHLITATGQRVTLRCSPRSGDLSVYWYQQSLDQGLQFLIQYYNGEERAKGNILERFSAQQFPDLHSELNLSSLELGDSALYFCASSVAPRGSYEQCFGPGTRLTVT.

The chain is built from TRBV5-4 and TRBJ2-2; 8 bases map to TRBD2. V lost 3 bases to trimming and J lost 8 bases; unmatched junction nucleotides: 0. Germline CDR1 and CDR2: SGHNT and YYREEE (reference sequence). There are 12 residues in the CDR3. This CDR3 is CASSSSGGELFF. For the CDR3, the DNA is TGTGCCAGCAGCTCTAGCGGGGGGGAGCTGTTTTTT.

This clonotype was picked up a small number of times. This chain joins TRBV4-1 and TRBJ2-1; 9 bases line up with TRBD2. Germline values: CDR1 MGHRA, CDR2 YSYEKL. The CDR3 is made up of 20 amino acids. V was pared by 0 bases and J by 0 bases, with 12 bases of the junction left unmatched. The CDR3 here is CASSQDPSAGGLNSYNEQFF. The CDR3 region has the DNA TGCGCCAGCAGCCAAGATCCATCAGCGGGAGGCCTGAACTCCTACAATGAGCAGTTCTTC.

A word on this clonotype: Since a much larger clone is just one base distant, this may be a read error. The J gene is TRBJ1-4, the V gene TRBV7-2; tentatively, D is TRBD1 (6 bases). Trimming took off 5 bases at V and 7 bases at J, with 20 bases between the two ends. This CDR3 has 16 amino acids. Germline V gene sequence: CDR1 SGHTA, CDR2 FQGNSA. This chain's CDR3 is CASSALPGHLGEKLFF. The CDR3 nucleotides read TGTGCCAGCAGCGCTCTACCGGGACACTTGGGTGAAAAACTGTTTTTT.

For this clonotype: Given a much more abundant clone one base away, this may be a read error. Here the CDR3 omits its conserved ending phenylalanine or tryptophan, so a read error is the likely source. This chain joins TRBV12-3 or TRBV12-4 and TRBJ2-3, with D unresolved. The CDR3 consists of 15 residues. Trimming removed 6 bases from V and 1 base from J, with 14 bases in between. In DNA form, the CDR3 reads TGTGCCAGCAGAGCCCGCAATAGGCGCACAGATACGCAGTATTCT. The encoded protein is CASRARNRRTDTQYS.